This T cell receptor beta chain was observed in a study of shared clonotypes between healthy human individuals. The assay was immunoSEQ multiplex PCR, and TCRdb's table has in-frame clones only and misses some. The sample includes about 530,000 clones, 60% to 80% of them seen just once. Germline lookup yields CDR1 SGHNT and CDR2 YYREEE (reference sequence). The V segment lost 4 bases and the J segment 8 bases; nucleotides outside the gene matches: 18. There are 18 residues in the CDR3. The chain combines TRBV5-4 with TRBJ1-6; 7 positions agree with TRBD1. The sequence was collected from a woman between 40 and 50 years old in good health. Some clones in this sample may be carry-over from other donors' samples. Sequencing was done on a sample of PBMCs. The CDR3 loop is CASSRSGQVVSLDSPLHF. CDR3 sequence (DNA): TGTGCCAGCAGCCGGTCAGGACAGGTTGTATCATTGGATTCACCCCTCCACTTT. The complete variable domain, with remaining parts taken from reference TRBV5-4 and TRBJ1-6, reads ETGVTQSPTHLIKTRGQQVTLRCSSQSGHNTVSWYQQALGQGPQFIFQYYREEENGRGNFPPRFSGLQFPNYSSELNVNALELDDSALYLCASSRSGQVVSLDSPLHFGNGTRLTVT.